These 11 T cell receptor beta chains came from one sample sequenced in a study of cytomegalovirus exposure and HLA in healthy donors. This PCR relied on a set of 60 Vbeta primers and 13 Jbeta primers. Method: immunoSEQ multiplex PCR; TCRdb's copy keeps in-frame clones and lacks some. The sample yields some 170,000 clones, over 75% seen once. Material: PBMCs. Source of these receptors: a woman younger than 30 in good health and CMV-seronegative.

The rearrangement uses TRBV11-1 and TRBJ2-5; 8 bases line up with TRBD1. The germline V gene encodes CDR1 SGHAT and CDR2 FQDESV (reference sequence). This CDR3 is 15 amino acids long. With V trimmed by 5 bases and J by 2 bases, 7 bases remained unmatched. CDR3 nucleotides: TGTGCCAGCAGCCGCGGACAGGGAAGGCAAGAGACCCAGTACTTC. Amino acid sequence: CASSRGQGRQETQYF.

Concerning this clone itself: The conserved phenylalanine or tryptophan normally closing the CDR3 is absent here, so this likely arose from a read error. The limits of the CDR3 on the DNA are not certain, so only TCRdb's listed CDR3 is given. The chain carries TRBV2 and TRBJ2-4; TRBD1 is taken as the D call from the table, unchecked against the DNA. The CDR3 numbers 13 amino acids, ends counted. Germline CDR1 and CDR2: SNHLY and FYNNEI. CDR3: CASSEEVGTGISL.

The chain's CDR3 is CASSGKASGRASIDTQYF. CDR3 coding DNA: TGCGCCAGCAGTGGGAAAGCTAGCGGGAGGGCCTCAATAGATACGCAGTATTTT. The chain employs TRBV10-1 and TRBJ2-3; 12 nucleotides align to TRBD2. The ends lost 4 bases at V and 5 bases at J; junction bases unmatched: 13. Per the germline V gene, CDR1 is WNHNN and CDR2 is SYGVQD (reference sequence). This CDR3 comprises 18 residues.

In DNA, the CDR3 is TGTGCCAGCAGCTTCCGGCAGGGTGCCAATCAGCCCCAGCATTTT. This gives the protein CASSFRQGANQPQHF. The chain uses TRBV7-2 and TRBJ1-5, with D possibly TRBD1 on 5 matching bases. V was clipped by 3 bases and J by 3 bases, with 12 bases between them. The CDR3 spans 15 residues. Germline CDR1 is SGHTA and CDR2 is FQGNSA.

The rearrangement joins TRBV6-1 to TRBJ2-7; 7 positions match TRBD2. The V gene end was trimmed by 6 bases and the J gene end by 5 bases; junction bases not matched to a gene: 10. The CDR3 extends over 14 amino acids. Germline assignment: CDR1 MNHNS and CDR2 SASEGT. As DNA, the CDR3 is TGTGCCAGCAGGGGAAAGGGGAGGGCCCACGAGCAGTACTTC. Protein: CASRGKGRAHEQYF.

The chain links TRBV6-1 to TRBJ1-5, with 8 positions matching TRBD1. The germline V gene has CDR1 MNHNS and CDR2 SASEGT. Trimming removed 2 bases from V and 9 bases from J; junction bases left unmatched: 9. The CDR3 runs to 15 residues. The CDR3 nucleotides read TGTGCCAGCAGTGAACCCGGGACAGGAGTCAGGCCCCAGCATTTT. Its translation is CASSEPGTGVRPQHF.

The genes are TRBV28 and TRBJ2-7, with 7 bases identical to TRBD1. The germline CDR1 and CDR2 sequences are MDHEN and SYDVKM. The junction had 4 bases not matched to a gene; V was cut back by 5 bases and J by 3 bases. The CDR3 length is 13 residues. The CDR3 DNA reads as TGTGCCAGCAGTCCCCGACAGGGCTACGAGCAGTACTTC. Translated: CASSPRQGYEQYF.

The genes are TRBV15 and TRBJ2-7; 9 positions agree with TRBD1. The trim removed 5 bases at V and 4 bases at J, leaving 3 bases unmatched. Looked up from germline, CDR1 is LNHNV and CDR2 is YYDKDF (reference sequence). The CDR3 runs 13 residues. The CDR3, as DNA: TGTGCCACCAGCGGTGACAGGGGGTACGAGCAGTACTTC. Translating gives CATSGDRGYEQYF.

This clone was observed once. The J gene is TRBJ1-3, the V gene TRBV6-5; the D is unclear. This CDR3 is built from 14 residues. Per the germline V gene, CDR1 is MNHEY and CDR2 is SVGAGI. With 5 bases removed from V and 0 bases from J, the gap between germline ends came to 8 bases. The CDR3 sequence is CASSVHGSGNTIYF. The CDR3 coding sequence is TGTGCCAGCAGTGTCCACGGCTCTGGAAACACCATATATTTT.

V is TRBV6-5 and J is TRBJ1-1; maybe TRBD1 (5 bases). CDR3 length equals 15 residues. The V end lost 0 bases, the J end lost 4 bases, and 12 bases lay between the germline ends. Germline V gives CDR1 MNHEY, CDR2 SVGAGI. The CDR3 sequence is CASSYSLRALTEAFF. The CDR3 DNA reads as TGTGCCAGCAGTTACTCTCTCAGGGCACTCACTGAAGCTTTCTTT.

The V gene is TRBV5-4, the J gene TRBJ1-1; 9 bases agree with TRBD1. The trim removed 5 bases at V and 6 bases at J, leaving 8 bases unmatched. Germline V lookup: CDR1 SGHNT, CDR2 YYREEE (reference sequence). The CDR3 is 14 amino acids. This CDR3 is CASRRDRAISEAFF. The CDR3 nucleotides are TGTGCCAGCAGGAGGGACAGGGCCATCTCTGAAGCTTTCTTT.